This TCR beta chain was documented in a study of blood T cells in healthy people across ages. In germline, CDR1 is ENHRY, CDR2 SYGVKD. This CDR3 comprises 11 residues. V lost 5 bases and J 7 bases, leaving 9 bases between the germline ends. This clonotype was picked up a small number of times. The antigen remains undetermined. Study-level points and caveats: Reliance upon unsorted PBMCs precluded definitive naive versus antigen-experienced comparison.

The authors ran a second PCR of about 6 to 11 cycles using a sample-barcoded 5' primer and a J-beta primer mix. TCRdb independently ran MiXCR on the 5' RACE reads; one entry per CDR3 protein. The sample contains 1.4 million to 1.5 million distinct CDR3 sequences, about 43% of which appear only once. V and J are TRBV10-3 and TRBJ2-7; tentatively, D is TRBD2 (5 bases). This clonotype was obtained from a woman aged 18-35 years in good health. Sequencing was carried out using blood. CDR3 nucleotide sequence: TGTGCCATCAGTTACTCGGGGGAGCAGTACTTC. Translated, it gives CAISYSGEQYF.